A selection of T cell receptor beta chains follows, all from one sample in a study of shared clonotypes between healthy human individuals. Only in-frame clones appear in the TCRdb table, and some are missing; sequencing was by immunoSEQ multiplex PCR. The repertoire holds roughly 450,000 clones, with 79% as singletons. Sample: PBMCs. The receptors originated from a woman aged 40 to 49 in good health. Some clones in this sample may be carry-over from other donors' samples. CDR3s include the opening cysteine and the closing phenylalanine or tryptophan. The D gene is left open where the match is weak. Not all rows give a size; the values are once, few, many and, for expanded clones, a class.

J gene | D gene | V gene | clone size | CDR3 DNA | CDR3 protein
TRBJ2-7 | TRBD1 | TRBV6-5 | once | TGTGCCAGCAGTCGACAGGGGAGTCGGTACGAGCAGTACTTC | CASSRQGSRYEQYF
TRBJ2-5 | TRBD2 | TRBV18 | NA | TGTGCCAGCTCACCACCGCGCGGGGGGGCTGAGACCCAGTACTTC | CASSPPRGGAETQYF
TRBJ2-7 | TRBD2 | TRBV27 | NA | TGTGCCAGCAGTTGGGGGACTAGCGGGACTTACGAGCAGTACTTC | CASSWGTSGTYEQYF
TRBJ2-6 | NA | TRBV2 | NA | TGTGCCAGCAGTGATCGGACTGGGGCCAACGTCCTGACTTTC | CASSDRTGANVLTF
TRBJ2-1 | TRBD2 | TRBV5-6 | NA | TGTGCCAGCAGCTTGGAGGGACTAGCGAGCAATGAGCAGTTCTTC | CASSLEGLASNEQFF
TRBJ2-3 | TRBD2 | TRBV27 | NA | TGTGCCAGCAGTTTATACCCTAGCGGGGGCACAGATACGCAGTATTTT | CASSLYPSGGTDTQYF
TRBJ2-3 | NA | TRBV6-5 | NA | TGTGCCAGCAGTTACGGACAGAGCACAGATACGCAGTATTTT | CASSYGQSTDTQYF
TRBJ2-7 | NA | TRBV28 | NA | TGTGCCAGCAGTTTGGTACAGGGCTTCCGCGAGCAGTACTTC | CASSLVQGFREQYF
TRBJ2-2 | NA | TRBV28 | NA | TGTGCCAGCAGCCCTACTAGATCTGTGTACACCGGGGAGCTGTTTTTT | CASSPTRSVYTGELFF
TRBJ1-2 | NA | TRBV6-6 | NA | TGTGCCAGCAGTTACCTCTGGACAGCGTACTATGGCTACACCTTC | CASSYLWTAYYGYTF
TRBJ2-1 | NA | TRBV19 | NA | TGTGCCAGTAGCGAGGGACGCAATGAGCAGTTCTTC | CASSEGRNEQFF
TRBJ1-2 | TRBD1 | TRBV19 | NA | TGTGCCAGTAGTCTCCTCGGACAGGGCACAAACTATGGCTACACCTTC | CASSLLGQGTNYGYTF
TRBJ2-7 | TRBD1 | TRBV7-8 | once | TGTGCCAGCAGACAACCGGGACAGGGGGCTGCCGAGCAGTACTTC | CASRQPGQGAAEQYF
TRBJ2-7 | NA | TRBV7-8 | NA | TGTGCCAGCAGCAACTCCTACGAGCAGTACTTC | CASSNSYEQYF
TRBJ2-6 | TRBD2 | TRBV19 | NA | TGTGCCAGTAGTATTCTAGCGGGAGACATCTCTGGGGCCAACGTCCTGACTTTC | CASSILAGDISGANVLTF
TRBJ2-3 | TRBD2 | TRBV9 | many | TGTGCCAGCAGCGATGGAGCGGGAGGCGGCACAGATACGCAGTATTTT | CASSDGAGGGTDTQYF
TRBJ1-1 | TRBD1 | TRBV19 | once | TGTGCCAGTAGTAGACAGGGGGCGGCTGAAGCTTTTTTT | CASSRQGAAEAFF
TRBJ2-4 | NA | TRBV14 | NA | TGTGCCAGCAGCCAAGTCCCCAAAATAGCCAAAAACATTCAGTACTTC | CASSQVPKIAKNIQYF
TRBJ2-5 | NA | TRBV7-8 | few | TGTGCCAGCAGCCTTATAACCCTAAAAGAGACCCAGTACTTC | CASSLITLKETQYF
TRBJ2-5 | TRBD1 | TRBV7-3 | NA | TGTGCCAGCAGCCCCCAGGGGGCCCAAGAGACCCAGTACTTC | CASSPQGAQETQYF
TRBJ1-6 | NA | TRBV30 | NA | TGTGCCTGGAGTGGACAGATTAATTCACCCCTCCACTTT | CAWSGQINSPLHF
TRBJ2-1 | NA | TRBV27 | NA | TGTGCCACTCGACGGGCGGGACTGACTTACAATGAGCAGTTCTTC | CATRRAGLTYNEQFF
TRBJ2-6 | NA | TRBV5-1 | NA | TGCGCCAGCAGCTTGGAAGTAAGTGGATCTGGGGCCAACGTCCTGACTTTC | CASSLEVSGSGANVLTF